These T cell receptor beta chains were read from a single sample in a study of immune evolution from preneoplasia to lung adenocarcinoma. TCRdb's copy holds only in-frame clones and misses some; the assay was immunoSEQ multiplex PCR. The data show about 11,000 clones, about 70% seen once. The material sequenced was FFPE normal lung tissue adjacent to the tumor. The receptors were sampled from a person aged 55 to 75 with lung adenocarcinoma. Some clones in this sample may be carry-over from other donors' samples. CDR3s include the opening cysteine and the closing phenylalanine or tryptophan. Fields, in order: V gene, D gene, CDR3 protein. The D gene is left open where the match is weak.

V: TRBV11-3
D: -
CDR3: CASSAGSGNIQYF

V: TRBV2
D: -
CDR3: CASMVSGMNTGELFF

V: TRBV13
D: -
CDR3: CASGSLGSGNTIYF

V: TRBV2
D: -
CDR3: CASSEALGGTEQYF

V: TRBV29-1
D: -
CDR3: CSVRQGNYEQYF

V: TRBV18
D: -
CDR3: CASSPPGVWGYTF

V: TRBV6-4
D: -
CDR3: CASSSRREENTIYF

V: TRBV18
D: TRBD1
CDR3: CASSPTLQGVTDTQYF

V: TRBV5-4
D: TRBD1
CDR3: CASRVTGETQYF

V: TRBV5-1
D: -
CDR3: CASSQTDQDTQYF

V: TRBV18
D: -
CDR3: CASSPGVGTSVTQYF

V: TRBV7-8
D: -
CDR3: CASSLASGSSGNTIYF

V: TRBV2
D: -
CDR3: CASSDPGQVREKLFF

V: TRBV7-9
D: TRBD1
CDR3: CASSSGGRGGYNEQFF

V: TRBV5-1
D: TRBD2
CDR3: CASSLTQLAGETAF

V: TRBV9
D: -
CDR3: CASSVGGSTGYTF

V: TRBV11-1
D: -
CDR3: CASSLSVGTASYEQYF

V: TRBV28
D: -
CDR3: CASSFQPSYEQYF

V: TRBV4-1
D: -
CDR3: CASSQDLEGPTNEKLFF

V: TRBV5-4
D: -
CDR3: CASSYPQETQYF

V: TRBV19
D: TRBD1
CDR3: CASSLWTGGPGTQYF

V: TRBV7-2
D: TRBD2
CDR3: CASSPQARGLYNEQFF

V: TRBV5-1
D: -
CDR3: CASSFITQGGEQFF

V: TRBV27
D: -
CDR3: CASSPLLRGELFF

V: TRBV5-1
D: TRBD1
CDR3: CASSLGQGTQPQHF

V: TRBV18
D: -
CDR3: CASSPPPGRRAEAFF

V: TRBV6-1
D: -
CDR3: CASSEGPAGTDTQYF

V: TRBV28
D: -
CDR3: CASTSTLALVYEQYF

V: TRBV30
D: -
CDR3: CAWSVGEINQPQHF

V: TRBV30
D: -
CDR3: CAWSVVVEAFF

V: TRBV29-1
D: TRBD1
CDR3: CSLTYPGQGAGGYTF

V: TRBV5-4
D: -
CDR3: CASSPGYSNQPQHF

V: TRBV6-4
D: -
CDR3: CASSVNGGGLETQYF

V: TRBV7-8
D: -
CDR3: CASSPNDHLQETQYF

V: TRBV28
D: -
CDR3: CASLSVDTEAFF

V: TRBV7-8
D: -
CDR3: CASSLSGSPLHF

V: TRBV5-4
D: -
CDR3: CASRGGVGETQYF

V: TRBV4-1
D: -
CDR3: CASSQGQKNYGYTF

V: TRBV27
D: -
CDR3: CASRRGQGTF

V: TRBV5-1
D: -
CDR3: CASSLSHGRGETQYF

V: TRBV9
D: -
CDR3: CASSTRQVPGELFF

V: TRBV6-1
D: TRBD2
CDR3: CASSEAISGRAGGQYF

V: TRBV6-1
D: TRBD1
CDR3: CASSAGTGGEGQPQHF

V: TRBV7-8
D: -
CDR3: CASSPAPSGSRFF

V: TRBV11-3
D: TRBD2
CDR3: CASSLGPATWTSGSGEQYF

V: TRBV28
D: -
CDR3: CASSWRTDGKLFF

V: TRBV29-1
D: TRBD1
CDR3: CSVGRGETQYF

V: TRBV5-1
D: -
CDR3: CASSPEGGYTEAFF

V: TRBV5-1
D: -
CDR3: CASSASGLGVNTQYF

V: TRBV2
D: -
CDR3: CASSELGERTEAFF

V: TRBV19
D: TRBD1
CDR3: CASSFSTGSNTQYF

V: TRBV7-9
D: TRBD1
CDR3: CASSSRQGDGYTF

V: TRBV2
D: -
CDR3: CASRAELTVNTEAFF

V: TRBV25-1
D: TRBD1
CDR3: CASTRGTGGYEQYF

V: TRBV4-1
D: -
CDR3: CASSANHEQYF

V: TRBV19
D: TRBD1
CDR3: CASSILGQGGQPQHF

V: TRBV11-3
D: -
CDR3: CASRYTDTQYF